The 10 T cell receptor beta chains given below trace back to one sample, sequenced in a study of cytomegalovirus exposure and HLA in healthy donors. The method was immunoSEQ multiplex PCR; TCRdb's version includes in-frame clones alone and lacks a portion of them. The table lists 60,000 or so clones, over 85% of them singletons. Sequences were obtained from PBMCs. These receptors were collected from a man aged 18 to 30 in good health and CMV-seronegative.

V gene TRBV4-2 combines with J gene TRBJ2-1; D possibly corresponds to TRBD2 (6 bases). Looked up from germline, CDR1 is LGHNA and CDR2 is YNFKEQ. This CDR3 spans 15 amino acids. V lost 2 bases and J 0 bases, leaving 8 bases between the germline ends. CDR3 nucleotide sequence: TGTGCCAGCAGCCAACGGGGGAGCTCCTACAATGAGCAGTTCTTC. Translated, it gives CASSQRGSSYNEQFF.

V is TRBV19 and J is TRBJ2-7; 7 bases map to TRBD2. The germline V gene has CDR1 LNHDA and CDR2 SQIVND (reference sequence). There are 13 residues in the CDR3. The V gene end was trimmed by 6 bases and the J gene end by 2 bases; junction bases not matched to a gene: 4. The CDR3 nucleotides are TGTGCCAGTAGGGATGGACTAGCCTACGAGCAGTACTTC. Translation gives CASRDGLAYEQYF.

The rearrangement uses TRBV27 and TRBJ1-1; D gene uncertain. From germline, CDR1 is MNHEY and CDR2 SMNVEV (reference sequence). There are 13 residues in the CDR3. Between the trimmed V and J ends, which lost 0 bases and 5 bases, there was a span of 7 bases. The CDR3 DNA is TGTGCCAGCAGTTTATCGCCGGGTACTGAAGCTTTCTTT. Protein sequence: CASSLSPGTEAFF.

In DNA form, the CDR3 reads TGTGCCAGCAGCCCGGGACTAGCGGGGATCACAGATACGCAGTATTTT. It is translated as CASSPGLAGITDTQYF. This chain uses TRBV7-2 with TRBJ2-3; 13 nucleotides match TRBD2. CDR1 and CDR2 from the germline V gene are SGHTA and FQGNSA. The CDR3 is 16 residues long. Trimming took 5 bases from V and 2 from J; bases not matched to a gene: 4.

This chain joins TRBV28 and TRBJ2-4, with D hard to call. This CDR3 comprises 15 residues. V shed 3 bases and J shed 5 bases, with 14 bases lying between them. CDR1 and CDR2 (germline): MDHEN, SYDVKM. The CDR3 DNA sequence: TGTGCCAGCAGTTTCCCCCCAATTAGCCAAAACATTCAGTACTTC. It yields the protein CASSFPPISQNIQYF.

The chain links TRBV12-2 to TRBJ2-7; the listed D gene, TRBD1, was not tested against the DNA. TRBV12-2 is assigned pseudogene status. The length of the CDR3 is 23 residues. CDR3 nucleotide sequence: TGTGCAAGTCGCCCTCCGGACAGGGTTGCTCCGGGACCGAAAACCTTCGCATTATACGAGCAGTACTTC. Its protein is CASRPPDRVAPGPKTFALYEQYF.

V usage is TRBV4-2 and J usage is TRBJ2-3; D is ambiguous. Germline V gene sequence: CDR1 LGHNA, CDR2 YNFKEQ. V shed 0 bases and J shed 2 bases, with 15 bases lying between them. The CDR3 spans 17 residues. CDR3 loop: CASSQEGSKSFTDTQYF. CDR3 sequence (DNA): TGTGCCAGCAGCCAAGAGGGCTCGAAGTCCTTCACAGATACGCAGTATTTT.

The chain couples TRBV5-6 to TRBJ1-3; weak D call: TRBD1 (5 bases). Germline CDR1 SGHDT, CDR2 YYEEEE. This CDR3 has 15 amino acids. V lost 2 bases, J lost 0 bases, and 9 bases lay in between. The CDR3 is CASSFQGTSGNTIYF. CDR3 bases: TGTGCCAGCAGCTTCCAGGGAACCTCTGGAAACACCATATATTTT.

The V gene is TRBV27, the J gene TRBJ2-2; D not resolved. Looked up from germline, CDR1 is MNHEY and CDR2 is SMNVEV (reference sequence). The CDR3 length is 13 residues. V dropped 6 bases and J dropped 7 bases, with 12 bases sitting between them. The CDR3 is CASSPGPSGELFF. CDR3 DNA sequence: TGTGCCAGCAGCCCTGGTCCGAGCGGGGAGCTGTTTTTT.

The gene calls are TRBV4-1 and TRBJ2-2, with 9 positions matching TRBD1. Losses at the gene ends were 4 bases for V and 2 bases for J; bases not matched to a gene: 5. The CDR3 consists of 16 residues. Germline CDR1 is MGHRA and CDR2 is YSYEKL. Written as DNA, the CDR3 is TGCGCCAGCAGCCCGCGGACAGGGGCCAACACCGGGGAGCTGTTTTTT. This gives the protein CASSPRTGANTGELFF.